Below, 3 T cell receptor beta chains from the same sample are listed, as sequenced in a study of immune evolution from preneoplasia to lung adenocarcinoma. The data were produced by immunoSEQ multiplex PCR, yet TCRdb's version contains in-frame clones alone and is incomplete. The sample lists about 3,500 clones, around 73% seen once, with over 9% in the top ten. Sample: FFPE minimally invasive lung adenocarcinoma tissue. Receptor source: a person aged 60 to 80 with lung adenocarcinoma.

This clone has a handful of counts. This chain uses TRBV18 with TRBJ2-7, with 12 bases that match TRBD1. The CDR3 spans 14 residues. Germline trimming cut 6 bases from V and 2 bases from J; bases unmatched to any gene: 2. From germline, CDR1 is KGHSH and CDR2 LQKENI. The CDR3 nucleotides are TGTGCCAGCTCGGGACAGGGGGCCGCCTACGAGCAGTACTTC. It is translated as CASSGQGAAYEQYF.

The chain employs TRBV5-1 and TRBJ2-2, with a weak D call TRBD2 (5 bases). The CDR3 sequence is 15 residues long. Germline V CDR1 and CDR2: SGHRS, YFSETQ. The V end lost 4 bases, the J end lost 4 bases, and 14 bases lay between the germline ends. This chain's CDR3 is CASSQDMAGTGELFF. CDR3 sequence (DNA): TGCGCCAGCAGCCAAGACATGGCGGGCACCGGGGAGCTGTTTTTT.

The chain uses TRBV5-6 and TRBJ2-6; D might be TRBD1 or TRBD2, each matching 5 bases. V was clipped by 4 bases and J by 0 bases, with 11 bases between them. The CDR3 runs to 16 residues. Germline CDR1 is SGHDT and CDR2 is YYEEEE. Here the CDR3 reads CASSLLGDSGANVLTF. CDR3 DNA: TGTGCCAGCAGCCTTTTGGGGGACTCTGGGGCCAACGTCCTGACTTTC.